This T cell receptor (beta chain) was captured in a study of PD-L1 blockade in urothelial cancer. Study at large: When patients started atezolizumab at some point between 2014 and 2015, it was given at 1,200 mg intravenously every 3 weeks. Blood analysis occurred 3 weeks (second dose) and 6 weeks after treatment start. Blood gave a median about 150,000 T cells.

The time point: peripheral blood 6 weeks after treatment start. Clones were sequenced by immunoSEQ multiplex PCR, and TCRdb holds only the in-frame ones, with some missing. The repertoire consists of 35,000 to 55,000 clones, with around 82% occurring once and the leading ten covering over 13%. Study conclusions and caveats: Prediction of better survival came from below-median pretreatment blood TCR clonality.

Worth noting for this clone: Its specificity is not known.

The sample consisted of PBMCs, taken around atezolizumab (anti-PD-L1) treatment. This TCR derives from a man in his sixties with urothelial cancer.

CDR3 sequence reads: CASSLRGYEQYF. CDR3 in DNA: TGTGCCAGCAGCTTACGAGGGTACGAGCAGTACTTC. The chain links TRBV7-2 to TRBJ2-7; D possibly corresponds to TRBD2 (5 bases). Trimming removed 2 bases from V and 4 bases from J, with 6 bases in between. This CDR3 has 12 residues. In germline, CDR1 is SGHTA, CDR2 FQGNSA. Full variable domain (outside the CDR3, taken from reference TRBV7-2 and TRBJ2-7): GAGVSQSPSNKVTEKGKDVELRCDPISGHTALYWYRQSLGQGLEFLIYFQGNSAPDKSGLPSDRFSAERTGGSVSTLTIQRTQQEDSAVYLCASSLRGYEQYFGPGTRLTVT.